The 20 T cell receptor beta chains in this list originate from one sample, sequenced in a study of blood T cell repertoires in COVID-19. TCRdb's copy holds only in-frame clones and misses some; the assay was immunoSEQ multiplex PCR. The sample holds around 200,000 clones, about 80% seen once. Input material: peripheral blood. These receptors all stem from a man younger than 40 with active or convalescent COVID-19.

The chain uses TRBV30 and TRBJ2-3, with 8 bases identical to TRBD2. The length of the CDR3 is 13 residues. The germline V gene has CDR1 GTSNPN and CDR2 SVGIG (reference sequence). J lost 5 bases, V lost 2 bases, and 3 bases had no gene match. CDR3 residues: CAWSKGLEDTQYF. DNA for the CDR3: TGTGCCTGGAGTAAGGGACTAGAAGATACGCAGTATTTT.

This clone was seen more than once but under ten times. The chain combines TRBV6-4 with TRBJ2-2, with a weak D call TRBD1 (5 bases). V lost 2 bases and J lost 3, with 13 bases in between. Germline loops: CDR1 MRHNA, CDR2 SNTAGT. This CDR3 comprises 16 residues. The CDR3 loop is CASSDTGKGDTGELFF. Here the CDR3 DNA reads TGTGCCAGCAGTGACACTGGGAAAGGGGACACCGGGGAGCTGTTTTTT.

The CDR3 is CASSLDASGTGSRGPQHF. DNA of the CDR3: TGTGCCAGCAGCTTGGACGCCTCCGGGACAGGGAGTCGAGGGCCCCAGCATTTT. The chain couples TRBV7-6 to TRBJ1-5, with TRBD1 identical over 9 bases. After removal of 3 bases from V and 9 bases from J, the junction contained 18 bases not matched to a gene. Germline V CDR1 and CDR2: SGHVS, FNYEAQ. This CDR3 is 18 amino acids long. The full variable domain, its missing parts supplied by reference TRBV7-6 and TRBJ1-5, is GAGVSQSPRYKVTKRGQDVALRCDPISGHVSLYWYRQALGQGPEFLTYFNYEAQQDKSGLPNDRFSAERPEGSISTLTIQRTEQRDSAMYRCASSLDASGTGSRGPQHFGDGTRLSIL.

The chain recombines TRBV5-1 with TRBJ1-2; perhaps TRBD1 as D (5 bases). V lost 5 bases and J lost 0, with 20 bases in between. The CDR3 extends over 17 amino acids. CDR1 and CDR2 from the germline V gene are SGHRS and YFSETQ. The CDR3 reads CASRRQYEKVANYGYTF. For the CDR3, the DNA is TGCGCCAGCAGAAGACAGTACGAAAAAGTGGCTAACTATGGCTACACCTTC.

The J gene is TRBJ1-2, the V gene TRBV5-1; TRBD1 agrees at 10 bases. Germline V gives CDR1 SGHRS, CDR2 YFSETQ. This CDR3 region has 14 residues. The junction had 6 bases not matched to a gene; V was cut back by 7 bases and J by 3 bases. CDR3: CASGGTGAYYGYTF. CDR3 bases: TGCGCCAGCGGGGGGACAGGGGCCTACTATGGCTACACCTTC.

CDR3 nucleotide sequence: TGTGCCTGCCCCAGACAGGGGGCGGGCTCCTACGAGCAGTACTTC. Translating gives CACPRQGAGSYEQYF. J is TRBJ2-7 and V is TRBV30; 10 positions agree with TRBD1. J gave up 0 bases and V 6 bases, and 8 bases lay outside the gene matches. The CDR3 spans 15 residues. Germline V CDR1 and CDR2: GTSNPN, SVGIG (reference sequence).

This clone was seen once. The V and J genes are TRBV6-5 and TRBJ1-1, with D unresolved. The germline CDR1 and CDR2 sequences are MNHEY and SVGAGI. The CDR3 sequence is 13 residues long. V dropped 4 bases and J dropped 7 bases, with 13 bases sitting between them. CDR3 sequence reads: CASSSILLDEAFF. CDR3 nucleotides: TGTGCCAGCAGTTCCATCCTCTTAGATGAAGCTTTCTTT.

The gene calls are TRBV6-6 and TRBJ2-5; D unresolved. V was shortened by 5 bases and J by 4 bases, with 11 bases between the two germline ends. Germline loops: CDR1 MNHNY, CDR2 SVGAGI (reference sequence). The CDR3 spans 13 residues. The CDR3 loop is CASSPQQRETQYF. DNA for the CDR3: TGTGCCAGCAGTCCACAACAGAGAGAGACCCAGTACTTC.

Details on this clone: This sample also contains other DNA sequences that code for the same CDR3. The chain employs TRBV20-1 and TRBJ1-1, with D uncertain. Trimming removed 7 bases at V and 2 bases at J, with 8 bases between. Germline CDR1 reads DFQATT; CDR2 reads SNEGSKA (reference sequence). The CDR3 contains 11 residues. In nucleotides, the CDR3 is TGCAGTGGGGGAGTCAACACTGAAGCTTTCTTT. Amino acid sequence: CSGGVNTEAFF.

The V gene is TRBV7-2, the J gene TRBJ1-6; D gene uncertain. V lost 0 bases to trimming and J lost 14 bases, with 14 bases between them. In germline, CDR1 is SGHTA, CDR2 FQGNSA. There are 14 residues in the CDR3. The CDR3 sequence: CASSLAYRYSTLHF. CDR3 sequence (DNA): TGTGCCAGCAGCTTAGCCTACCGGTACAGCACCCTCCACTTT.

The J gene is TRBJ1-1, the V gene TRBV5-1; 10 bases map to TRBD1. V lost 4 bases to trimming and J lost 0 bases; unmatched junction nucleotides: 12. The CDR3 sequence is 18 residues long. The germline V gene has CDR1 SGHRS and CDR2 YFSETQ. CDR3 DNA: TGCGCCAGCAGCCCGGGGGACAGGGGAGACCCCTTGAACACTGAAGCTTTCTTT. It translates to CASSPGDRGDPLNTEAFF.

The rearrangement joins TRBV6-5 to TRBJ1-1; weak D call: TRBD1 (5 bases). Germline values: CDR1 MNHEY, CDR2 SVGAGI. The CDR3 has 13 amino acids. The ends were cut back, 10 bases at V and 0 bases at J, with 12 bases in the middle. CDR3 residues: CATKTEMNTEAFF. Here the CDR3 DNA reads TGTGCCACTAAGACAGAAATGAACACTGAAGCTTTCTTT.

The chain has TRBV19 and TRBJ1-1; D gene ambiguous. The V gene lost 4 bases and the J gene lost 0 bases, with 9 bases spanning the gap. This CDR3 is built from 14 residues. Germline CDR1 LNHDA, CDR2 SQIVND (reference sequence). CDR3 nucleotide sequence: TGTGCCAGTAGTAATCGGGAATTGAACACTGAAGCTTTCTTT. Encoded protein: CASSNRELNTEAFF.

The V gene is TRBV5-4, the J gene TRBJ1-2; TRBD1 might be the D (5 bases). The CDR3 is made up of 13 amino acids. V was clipped by 4 bases and J by 1 base, with 8 bases between them. CDR1 and CDR2 from the germline V gene are SGHNT and YYREEE (reference sequence). In DNA form, the CDR3 reads TGTGCCAGCAGCGTGGACAATAACTATGGCTACACCTTC. As protein: CASSVDNNYGYTF.

The genes are TRBV2 and TRBJ2-7; the match to TRBD1 covers 12 bases. The CDR3 length is 14 residues. V lost 10 bases to trimming and J lost 4 bases; unmatched junction nucleotides: 8. Per the germline V gene, CDR1 is SNHLY and CDR2 is FYNNEI. This chain's CDR3 is CATGGTGGEYEQYV. As DNA, the CDR3 is TGTGCCACCGGGGGGACAGGGGGCGAATACGAGCAGTACGTC.

This clone was seen a handful of times. The V call is TRBV29-1, the J call TRBJ2-5, with 8 bases matching TRBD1. V dropped 5 bases and J dropped 4; count of bases not matched to a gene: 6. The CDR3 has 13 amino acids. Per the germline V gene, CDR1 is SQVTM and CDR2 is ANQGSEA. CDR3 in amino acids: CSVMQGARETQYF. CDR3 DNA: TGCAGCGTTATGCAGGGGGCCAGAGAGACCCAGTACTTC.

This clone was detected a few times. This chain connects TRBV19 to TRBJ2-1, with 11 bases matching TRBD2. This CDR3 is 15 amino acids long. V lost 6 bases to trimming and J lost 6 bases; unmatched junction nucleotides: 7. From germline, CDR1 is LNHDA and CDR2 SQIVND (reference sequence). The CDR3 coding sequence is TGTGCCAGTAGGCCTTCCGGGACTAGCGGCAATGAGCAGTTCTTC. Protein: CASRPSGTSGNEQFF. Supplemented by reference TRBV19 and TRBJ2-1, the full variable domain reads DGGITQSPKYLFRKEGQNVTLSCEQNLNHDAMYWYRQDPGQGLRLIYYSQIVNDFQKGDIAEGYSVSREKKESFPLTVTSAQKNPTAFYLCASRPSGTSGNEQFFGPGTRLTVL.

V is TRBV24-1 and J is TRBJ2-2, with 9 positions matching TRBD2. Trimming removed 1 base from V and 5 bases from J; junction bases left unmatched: 7. This CDR3 comprises 17 residues. CDR1 and CDR2 (germline): KGHDR, SFDVKD. The CDR3 DNA follows: TGTGCCACCAGTGATTTAGCGGGGGGCAGACGGACCGGGGAGCTGTTTTTT. This codes for CATSDLAGGRRTGELFF.

This rearrangement joins TRBV2 to TRBJ2-3, with D maybe TRBD1 (6 bases). CDR3 length: 15 amino acids. The V gene lost 4 bases and the J gene lost 0 bases, with 11 bases spanning the gap. Germline loops: CDR1 SNHLY, CDR2 FYNNEI. CDR3 sequence: CASSGRQASTDTQYF. CDR3 DNA: TGTGCCAGCAGTGGACGACAGGCTAGCACAGATACGCAGTATTTT.

V is TRBV27 and J is TRBJ1-5; TRBD1 agrees at 7 bases. The V and J ends lost 6 bases and 2 bases, in that order; junction bases with no gene match: 7. CDR3 length equals 15 residues. Germline assignment: CDR1 MNHEY and CDR2 SMNVEV (reference sequence). The CDR3 is CASSAGTVGNQPQHF. CDR3 DNA: TGTGCCAGCAGCGCTGGGACAGTTGGCAATCAGCCCCAGCATTTT.